These T cell receptor beta chains were read from a single sample in a study of blood T cell repertoires in COVID-19. Assay: immunoSEQ multiplex PCR; the TCRdb copy retains only in-frame clones and omits some. The sample has approximately 100,000 clones; roughly 80% are singletons. The sample was peripheral blood. All receptors come from a man in his 70s with active or convalescent COVID-19. CDR3s include the opening cysteine and the closing phenylalanine or tryptophan. The order of the fields is V gene, clone size, D gene, J gene, CDR3 DNA, CDR3 protein. D genes are given only for firm matches. The size entry is marked missing in some rows and otherwise reads once, few, many or a size class.

TRBV6-5,NA,TRBD2,TRBJ2-3,TGTGCCAGCAGTTACTCGCGACTAGCTCGCACAGATACGCAGTATTTT,CASSYSRLARTDTQYF
TRBV7-8,NA,TRBD2,TRBJ2-3,TGTGCCAGCAGCTTATTCAGCGGGACCGCAGATACGCAGTATTTT,CASSLFSGTADTQYF
TRBV5-4,NA,NA,TRBJ2-7,TGTGCCAGCAGCCGGTCAGGGCAGACTTCTTTCTACGAGCAGTACTTC,CASSRSGQTSFYEQYF
TRBV27,once,TRBD2,TRBJ2-1,TGTGCCAGCAGTTTTGGGACTAGGACCTGGGGTGAGCAGTTCTTC,CASSFGTRTWGEQFF
TRBV24-1,once,NA,TRBJ2-1,TGTGCCACCATCCGTTGGAGAGGTGCAAATGAGCAGTTCTTC,CATIRWRGANEQFF
TRBV6-5,once,NA,TRBJ2-7,TGTGCCAGCAGAACCCCTACTTCCTACGAGCAGTACTTC,CASRTPTSYEQYF
TRBV2,NA,NA,TRBJ2-6,TGTGCCAGCAAGCCGGGACTCGGTTCTGGGGCCAACGTCCTGACTTTC,CASKPGLGSGANVLTF
TRBV7-2,NA,NA,TRBJ1-1,TGTGCCAGCAGCTTTGACAGAAACCTGAACACTGAAGCTTTCTTT,CASSFDRNLNTEAFF
TRBV30,NA,NA,TRBJ1-4,TGTGCCTGGAGTGTACGATGGAGGGAAAAACTGTTTTTT,CAWSVRWREKLFF
TRBV5-4,NA,TRBD2,TRBJ2-2,TGTGCCAGCAGCTTGGATGGAGCGGGAGCCGGGGAGCTGTTTTTT,CASSLDGAGAGELFF